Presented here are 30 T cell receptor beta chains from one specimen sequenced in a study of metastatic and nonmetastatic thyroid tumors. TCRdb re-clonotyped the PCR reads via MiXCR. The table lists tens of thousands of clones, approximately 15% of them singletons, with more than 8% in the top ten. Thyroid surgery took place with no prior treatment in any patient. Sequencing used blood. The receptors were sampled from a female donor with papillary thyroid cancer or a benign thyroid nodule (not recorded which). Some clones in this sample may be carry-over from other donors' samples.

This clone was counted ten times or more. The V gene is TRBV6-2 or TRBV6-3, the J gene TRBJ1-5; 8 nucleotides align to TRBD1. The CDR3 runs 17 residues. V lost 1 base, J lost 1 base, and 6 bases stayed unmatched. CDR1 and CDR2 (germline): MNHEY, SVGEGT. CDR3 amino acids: CASSYFTGGGSNQPQHF. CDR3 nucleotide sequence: TGTGCCAGCAGTTACTTCACAGGGGGTGGGAGCAATCAGCCCCAGCATTTT.

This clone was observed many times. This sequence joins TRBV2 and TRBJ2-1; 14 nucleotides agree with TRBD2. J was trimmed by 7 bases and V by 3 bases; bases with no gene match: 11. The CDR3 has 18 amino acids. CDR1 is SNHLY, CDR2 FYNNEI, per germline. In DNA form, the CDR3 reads TGTGCCAGCAGTGATATTGCCGGACTAGCGGGAGGTGAGAATGAGCAGTTCTTC. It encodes CASSDIAGLAGGENEQFF. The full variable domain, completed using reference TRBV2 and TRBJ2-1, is EPEVTQTPSHQVTQMGQEVILRCVPISNHLYFYWYRQILGQKVEFLVSFYNNEISEKSEIFDDQFSVERPDGSNFTLKIRSTKLEDSAMYFCASSDIAGLAGGENEQFFGPGTRLTVL.

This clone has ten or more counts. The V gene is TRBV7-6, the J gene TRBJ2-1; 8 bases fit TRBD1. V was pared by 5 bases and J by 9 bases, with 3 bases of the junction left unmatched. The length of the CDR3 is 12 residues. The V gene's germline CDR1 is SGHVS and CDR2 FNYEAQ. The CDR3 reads CASSPRGREQFF. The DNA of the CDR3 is TGTGCCAGCAGCCCCAGGGGGCGTGAGCAGTTCTTC.

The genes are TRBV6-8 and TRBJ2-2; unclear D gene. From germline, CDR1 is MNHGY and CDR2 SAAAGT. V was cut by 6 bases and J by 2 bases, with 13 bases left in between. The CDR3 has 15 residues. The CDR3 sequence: CASRWNSHNTGELFF. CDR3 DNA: TGTGCCAGCAGGTGGAATTCCCATAACACCGGGGAGCTGTTTTTT.

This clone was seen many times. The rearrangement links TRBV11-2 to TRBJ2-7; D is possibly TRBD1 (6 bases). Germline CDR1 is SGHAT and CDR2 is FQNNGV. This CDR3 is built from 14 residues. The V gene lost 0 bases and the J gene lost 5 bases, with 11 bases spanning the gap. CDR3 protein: CASSLDHRVNEQYF. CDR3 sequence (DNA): TGTGCCAGCAGCTTAGACCACAGGGTCAACGAGCAGTACTTC.

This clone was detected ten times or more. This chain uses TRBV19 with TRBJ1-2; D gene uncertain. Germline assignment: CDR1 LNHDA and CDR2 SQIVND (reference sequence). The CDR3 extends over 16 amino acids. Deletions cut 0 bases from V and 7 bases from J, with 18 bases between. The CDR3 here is CASSIDYGEGSSGYTF. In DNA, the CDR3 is TGTGCCAGTAGTATAGATTATGGTGAAGGGTCCTCTGGCTACACCTTC.

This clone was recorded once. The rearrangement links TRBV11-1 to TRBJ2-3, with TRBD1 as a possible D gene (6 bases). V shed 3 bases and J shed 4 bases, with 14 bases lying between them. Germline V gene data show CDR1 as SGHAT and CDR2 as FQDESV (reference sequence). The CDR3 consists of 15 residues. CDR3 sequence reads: CASSFGYRVSDTQYF. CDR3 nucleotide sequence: TGTGCCAGCAGCTTCGGCTACAGGGTGTCAGATACGCAGTATTTT.

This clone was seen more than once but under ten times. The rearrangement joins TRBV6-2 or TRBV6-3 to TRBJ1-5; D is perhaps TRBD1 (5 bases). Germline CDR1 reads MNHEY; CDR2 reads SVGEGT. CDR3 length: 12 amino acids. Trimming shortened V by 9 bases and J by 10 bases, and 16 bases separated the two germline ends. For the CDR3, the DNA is TGTGCCAGAAATGGGGCTTGGCAACCCCAGCATTTT. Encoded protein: CARNGAWQPQHF.

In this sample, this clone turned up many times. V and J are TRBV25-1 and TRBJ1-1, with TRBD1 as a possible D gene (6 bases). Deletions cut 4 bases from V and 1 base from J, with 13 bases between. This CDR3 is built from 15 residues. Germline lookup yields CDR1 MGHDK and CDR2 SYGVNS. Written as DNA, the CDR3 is TGTGCCAGCAGTGCTCACAGGGATGGGAACACTGAAGCTTTCTTT. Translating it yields CASSAHRDGNTEAFF.

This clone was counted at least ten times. CDR3 region: CAWSIYSHGELFF. CDR3 DNA: TGTGCCTGGAGTATCTACTCCCACGGGGAGCTGTTTTTT. V is TRBV30 and J is TRBJ2-2; D ambiguous. The V end was cut by 2 bases, the J end by 7 bases, with 11 bases between. The CDR3 contains 13 residues. CDR1 is GTSNPN, CDR2 SVGIG, per germline (reference sequence).

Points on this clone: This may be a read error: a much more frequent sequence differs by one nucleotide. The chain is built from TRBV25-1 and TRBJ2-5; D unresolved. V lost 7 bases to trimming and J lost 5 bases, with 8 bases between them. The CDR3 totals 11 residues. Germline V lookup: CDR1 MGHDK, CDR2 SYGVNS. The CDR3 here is CASIEIETQYF. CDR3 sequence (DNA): TGTGCCAGCATTGAGATCGAGACCCAGTACTTC.

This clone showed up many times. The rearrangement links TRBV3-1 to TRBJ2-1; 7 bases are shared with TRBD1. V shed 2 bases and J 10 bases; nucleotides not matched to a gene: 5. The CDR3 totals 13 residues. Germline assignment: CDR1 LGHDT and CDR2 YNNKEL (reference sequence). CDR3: CASSQRGLGEQFF. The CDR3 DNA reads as TGTGCCAGCAGCCAAAGGGGGCTAGGAGAGCAGTTCTTC.

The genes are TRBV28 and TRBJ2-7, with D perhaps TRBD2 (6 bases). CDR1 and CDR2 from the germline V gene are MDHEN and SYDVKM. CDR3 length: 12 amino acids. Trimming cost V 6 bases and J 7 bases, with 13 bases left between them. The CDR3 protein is CASSSGGIEQYF. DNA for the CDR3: TGTGCCAGCAGCTCTGGGGGGATAGAGCAGTACTTC.

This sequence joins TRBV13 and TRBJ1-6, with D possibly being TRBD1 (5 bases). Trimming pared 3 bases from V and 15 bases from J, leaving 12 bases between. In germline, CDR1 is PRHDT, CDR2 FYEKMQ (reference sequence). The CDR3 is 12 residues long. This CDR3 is CASSLSSGDLHF. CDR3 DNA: TGTGCCAGCAGCTTGTCATCGGGGGACCTCCACTTT.

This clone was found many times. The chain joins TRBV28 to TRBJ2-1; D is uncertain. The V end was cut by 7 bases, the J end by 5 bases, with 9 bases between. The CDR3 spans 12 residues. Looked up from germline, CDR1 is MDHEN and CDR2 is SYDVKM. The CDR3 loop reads CASTVENNEQFF. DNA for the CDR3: TGTGCCAGCACCGTGGAGAACAATGAGCAGTTCTTC.

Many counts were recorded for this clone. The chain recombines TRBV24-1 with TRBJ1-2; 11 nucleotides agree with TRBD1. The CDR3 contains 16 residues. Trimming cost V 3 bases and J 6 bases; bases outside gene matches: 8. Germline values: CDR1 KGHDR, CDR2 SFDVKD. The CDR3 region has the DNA TGTGCCACCAGTGATCCGAGGACAGGGGGCGCGGATGGCTACACCTTC. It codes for CATSDPRTGGADGYTF.

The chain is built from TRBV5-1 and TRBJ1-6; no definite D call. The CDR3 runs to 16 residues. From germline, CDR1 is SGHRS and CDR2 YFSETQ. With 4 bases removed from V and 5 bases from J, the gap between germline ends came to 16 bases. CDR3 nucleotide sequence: TGCGCCAGCAGCCTGTCCCATAGGCGAAATAATTCACCCCTCCACTTT. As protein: CASSLSHRRNNSPLHF.

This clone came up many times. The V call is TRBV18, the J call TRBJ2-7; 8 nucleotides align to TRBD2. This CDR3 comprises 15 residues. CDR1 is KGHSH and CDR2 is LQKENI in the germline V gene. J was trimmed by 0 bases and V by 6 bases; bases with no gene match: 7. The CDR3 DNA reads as TGTGCCAGCTCCCCTCGGAGCGGGAGCTCCTACGAGCAGTACTTC. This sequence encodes CASSPRSGSSYEQYF.

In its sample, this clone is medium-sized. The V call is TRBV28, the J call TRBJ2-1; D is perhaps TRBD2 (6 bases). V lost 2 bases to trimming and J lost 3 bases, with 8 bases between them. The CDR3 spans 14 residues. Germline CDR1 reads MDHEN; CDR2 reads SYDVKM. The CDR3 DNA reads TGTGCCAGCAGTTTAGGGCGGGACTACAATGAGCAGTTCTTC. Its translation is CASSLGRDYNEQFF.

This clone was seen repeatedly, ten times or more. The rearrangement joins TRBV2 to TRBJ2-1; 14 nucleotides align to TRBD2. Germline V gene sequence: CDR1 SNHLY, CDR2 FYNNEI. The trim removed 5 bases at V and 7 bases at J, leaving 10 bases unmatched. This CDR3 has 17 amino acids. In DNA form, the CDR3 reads TGTGCCAGCAGTCGAGCCGGGACTAGCGGGAGATTGAATGAGCAGTTCTTC. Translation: CASSRAGTSGRLNEQFF.

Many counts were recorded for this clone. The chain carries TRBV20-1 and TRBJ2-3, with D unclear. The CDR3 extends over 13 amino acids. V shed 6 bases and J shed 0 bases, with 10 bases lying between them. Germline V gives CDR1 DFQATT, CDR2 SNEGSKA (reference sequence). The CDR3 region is CSALLTSTDTQYF. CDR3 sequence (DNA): TGCAGTGCCCTTTTAACTAGCACAGATACGCAGTATTTT.

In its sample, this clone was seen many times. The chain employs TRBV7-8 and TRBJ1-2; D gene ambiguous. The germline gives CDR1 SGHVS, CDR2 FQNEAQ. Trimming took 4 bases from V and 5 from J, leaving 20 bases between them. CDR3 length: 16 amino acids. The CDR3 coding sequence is TGTGCCAGCAGCTCGAAACGCCGGCCGGTCGCTTATGGCTACACCTTC. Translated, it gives CASSSKRRPVAYGYTF.

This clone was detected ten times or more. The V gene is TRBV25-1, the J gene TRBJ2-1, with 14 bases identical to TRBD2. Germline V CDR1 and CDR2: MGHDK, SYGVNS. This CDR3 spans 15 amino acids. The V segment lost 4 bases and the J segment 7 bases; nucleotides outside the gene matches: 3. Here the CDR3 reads CASSAGTSGSNEQFF. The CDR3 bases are TGTGCCAGCAGTGCCGGGACTAGCGGGAGTAATGAGCAGTTCTTC. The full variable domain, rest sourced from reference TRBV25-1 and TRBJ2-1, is EADIYQTPRYLVIGTGKKITLECSQTMGHDKMYWYQQDPGMELHLIHYSYGVNSTEKGDLSSESTVSRIRTEHFPLTLESARPSHTSQYLCASSAGTSGSNEQFFGPGTRLTVL.

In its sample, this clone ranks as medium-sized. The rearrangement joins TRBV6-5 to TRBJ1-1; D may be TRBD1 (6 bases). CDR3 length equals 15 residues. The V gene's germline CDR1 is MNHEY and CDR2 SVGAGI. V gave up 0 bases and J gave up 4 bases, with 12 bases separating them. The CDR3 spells CASSYSRGAGTEAFF. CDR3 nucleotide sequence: TGTGCCAGCAGTTACTCCAGGGGTGCGGGCACTGAAGCTTTCTTT.

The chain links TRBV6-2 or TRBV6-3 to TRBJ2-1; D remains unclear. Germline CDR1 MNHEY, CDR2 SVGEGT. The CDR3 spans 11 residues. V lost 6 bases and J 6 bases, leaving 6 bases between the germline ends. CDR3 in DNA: TGTGCCAGCAGCTTCAGCAATGAGCAGTTCTTC. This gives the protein CASSFSNEQFF.

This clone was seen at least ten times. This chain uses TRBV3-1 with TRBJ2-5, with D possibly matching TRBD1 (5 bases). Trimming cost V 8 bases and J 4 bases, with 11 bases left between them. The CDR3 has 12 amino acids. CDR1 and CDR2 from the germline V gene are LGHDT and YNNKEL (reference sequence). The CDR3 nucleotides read TGTGCCAGCGAAGACAGCCGAGAGACCCAGTACTTC. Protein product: CASEDSRETQYF.

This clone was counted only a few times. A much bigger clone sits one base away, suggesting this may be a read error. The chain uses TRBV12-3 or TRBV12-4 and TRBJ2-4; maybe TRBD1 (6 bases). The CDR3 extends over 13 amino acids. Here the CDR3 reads CASSPQQGNIQCF. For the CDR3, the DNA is TGTGCCAGCAGTCCCCAACAGGGAAACATTCAGTGCTTC.

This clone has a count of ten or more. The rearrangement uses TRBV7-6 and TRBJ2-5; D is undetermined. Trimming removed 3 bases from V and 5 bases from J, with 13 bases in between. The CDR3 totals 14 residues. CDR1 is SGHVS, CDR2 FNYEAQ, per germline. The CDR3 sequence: CASSLLTDEETQYF. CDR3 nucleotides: TGTGCCAGCAGCTTGCTGACGGACGAGGAGACCCAGTACTTC.

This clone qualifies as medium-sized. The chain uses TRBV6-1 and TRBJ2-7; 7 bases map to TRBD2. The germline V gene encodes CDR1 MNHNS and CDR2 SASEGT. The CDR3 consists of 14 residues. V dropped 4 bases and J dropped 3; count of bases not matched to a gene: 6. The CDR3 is CASSGGGALYEQYF. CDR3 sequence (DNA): TGTGCCAGCAGTGGGGGAGGGGCCCTCTACGAGCAGTACTTC.

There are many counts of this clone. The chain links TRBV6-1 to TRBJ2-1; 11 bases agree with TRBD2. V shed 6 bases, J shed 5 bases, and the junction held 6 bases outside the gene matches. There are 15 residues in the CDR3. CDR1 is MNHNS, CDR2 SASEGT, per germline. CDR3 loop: CASRAVAGGNNEQFF. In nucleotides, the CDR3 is TGTGCCAGCAGGGCCGTAGCGGGAGGGAACAATGAGCAGTTCTTC.